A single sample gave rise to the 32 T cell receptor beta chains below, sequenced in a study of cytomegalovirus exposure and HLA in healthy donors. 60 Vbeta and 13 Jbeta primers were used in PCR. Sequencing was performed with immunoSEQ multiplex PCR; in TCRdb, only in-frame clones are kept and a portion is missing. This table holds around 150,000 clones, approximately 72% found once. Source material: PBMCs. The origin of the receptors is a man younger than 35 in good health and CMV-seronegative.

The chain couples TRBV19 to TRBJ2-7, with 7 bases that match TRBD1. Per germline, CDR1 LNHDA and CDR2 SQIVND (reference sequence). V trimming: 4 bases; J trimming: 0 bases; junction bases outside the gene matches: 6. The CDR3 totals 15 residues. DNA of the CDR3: TGTGCCAGTAGTACCTCGGGACAGAGCTCCTACGAGCAGTACTTC. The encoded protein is CASSTSGQSSYEQYF.

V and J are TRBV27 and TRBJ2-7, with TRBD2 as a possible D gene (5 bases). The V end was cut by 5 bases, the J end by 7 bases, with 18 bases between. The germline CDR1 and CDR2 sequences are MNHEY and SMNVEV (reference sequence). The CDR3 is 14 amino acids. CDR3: CASSPGVTGGEQYF. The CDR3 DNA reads TGTGCCAGCAGTCCTGGGGTGACCGGAGGTGAGCAGTACTTC.

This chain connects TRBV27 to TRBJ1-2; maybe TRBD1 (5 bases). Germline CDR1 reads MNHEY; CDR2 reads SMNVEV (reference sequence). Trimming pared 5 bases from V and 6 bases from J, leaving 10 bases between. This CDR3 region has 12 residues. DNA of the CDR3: TGTGCCAGCAGTACGGGAGGGGATGGCTACACCTTC. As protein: CASSTGGDGYTF.

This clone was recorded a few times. The CDR3 bases are TGCGCCAGCAGCCAAGTGGCTGGACTAGCGGGATACGAGCAGTACTTC. This codes for CASSQVAGLAGYEQYF. The chain uses TRBV4-3 and TRBJ2-7; the match to TRBD2 covers 12 bases. Germline values: CDR1 LGHNA, CDR2 YSLEER. With 1 base clipped from V and 4 bases from J, the junction kept 5 bases outside the gene matches. The CDR3 is made up of 16 amino acids.

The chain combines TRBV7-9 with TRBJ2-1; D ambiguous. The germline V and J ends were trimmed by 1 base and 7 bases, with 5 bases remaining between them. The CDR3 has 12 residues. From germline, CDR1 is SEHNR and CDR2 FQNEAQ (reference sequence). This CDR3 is CASSLGANEQFF. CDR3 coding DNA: TGTGCCAGCAGCTTAGGGGCGAATGAGCAGTTCTTC.

Here the CDR3 DNA reads TGTGCCTGGAGTGCGGGGGGGGAGACCCAGTACTTC. This encodes CAWSAGGETQYF. The gene calls are TRBV30 and TRBJ2-5; 8 positions match TRBD2. V shed 1 base and J 5 bases; nucleotides not matched to a gene: 0. In germline, CDR1 is GTSNPN, CDR2 SVGIG (reference sequence). The CDR3 totals 12 residues.

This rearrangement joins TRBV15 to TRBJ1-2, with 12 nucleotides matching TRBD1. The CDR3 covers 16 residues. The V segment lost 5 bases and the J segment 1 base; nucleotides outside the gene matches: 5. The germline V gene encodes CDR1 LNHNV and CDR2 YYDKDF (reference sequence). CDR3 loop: CATSRGTGGYNYGYTF. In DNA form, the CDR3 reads TGTGCCACCAGCCGAGGGACAGGGGGCTATAACTATGGCTACACCTTC.

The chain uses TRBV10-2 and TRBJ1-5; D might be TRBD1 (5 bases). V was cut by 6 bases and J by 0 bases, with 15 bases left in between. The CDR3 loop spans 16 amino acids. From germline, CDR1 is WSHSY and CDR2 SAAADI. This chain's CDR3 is CASRVGGGYSNQPQHF. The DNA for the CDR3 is TGCGCCAGCAGAGTTGGCGGGGGATATAGCAATCAGCCCCAGCATTTT.

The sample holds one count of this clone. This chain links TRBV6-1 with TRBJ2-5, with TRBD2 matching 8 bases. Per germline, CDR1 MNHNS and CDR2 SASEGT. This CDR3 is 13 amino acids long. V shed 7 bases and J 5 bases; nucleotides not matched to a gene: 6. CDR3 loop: CASNRGGVETQYF. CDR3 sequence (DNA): TGTGCCAGCAACCGGGGGGGAGTCGAGACCCAGTACTTC.

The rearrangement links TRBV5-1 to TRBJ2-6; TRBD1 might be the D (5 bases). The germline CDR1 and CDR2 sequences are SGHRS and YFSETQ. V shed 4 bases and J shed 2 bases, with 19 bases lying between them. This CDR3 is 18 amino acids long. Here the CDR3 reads CASSPRRDRVPGANVLTF. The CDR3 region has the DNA TGCGCCAGCAGCCCACGGCGAGACAGAGTACCTGGGGCCAACGTCCTGACTTTC.

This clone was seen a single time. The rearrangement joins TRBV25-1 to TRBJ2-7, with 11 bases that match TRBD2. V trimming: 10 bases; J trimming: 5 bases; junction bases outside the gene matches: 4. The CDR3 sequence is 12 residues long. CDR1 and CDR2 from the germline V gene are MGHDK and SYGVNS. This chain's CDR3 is CATRLAGHEQYF. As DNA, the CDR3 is TGTGCCACCCGACTAGCGGGGCACGAGCAGTACTTC.

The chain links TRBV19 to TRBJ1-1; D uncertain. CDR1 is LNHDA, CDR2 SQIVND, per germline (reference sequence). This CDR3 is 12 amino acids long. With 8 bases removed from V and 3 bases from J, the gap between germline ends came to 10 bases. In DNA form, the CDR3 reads TGTGCCAGTGGAGGGATGGACACTGAAGCTTTCTTT. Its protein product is CASGGMDTEAFF.

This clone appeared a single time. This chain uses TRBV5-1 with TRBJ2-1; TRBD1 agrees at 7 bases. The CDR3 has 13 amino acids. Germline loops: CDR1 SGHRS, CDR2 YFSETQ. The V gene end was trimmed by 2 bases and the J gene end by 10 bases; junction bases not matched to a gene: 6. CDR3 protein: CASSLATGEEQFF. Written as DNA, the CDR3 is TGCGCCAGCAGCTTAGCCACAGGGGAAGAGCAGTTCTTC.

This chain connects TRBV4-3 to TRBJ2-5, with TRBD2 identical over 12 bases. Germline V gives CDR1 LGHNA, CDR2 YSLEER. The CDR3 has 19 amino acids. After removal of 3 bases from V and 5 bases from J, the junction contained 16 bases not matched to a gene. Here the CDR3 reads CASSQGEASGRAGRETQYF. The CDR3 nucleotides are TGCGCCAGCAGCCAGGGAGAAGCTAGCGGGAGGGCCGGGAGGGAGACCCAGTACTTC.

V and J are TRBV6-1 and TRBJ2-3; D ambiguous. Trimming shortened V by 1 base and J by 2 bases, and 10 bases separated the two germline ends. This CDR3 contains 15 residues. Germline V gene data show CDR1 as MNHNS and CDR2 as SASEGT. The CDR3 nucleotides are TGTGCCAGCAGTGAAGGCAGGCCCCCCACAGATACGCAGTATTTT. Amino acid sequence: CASSEGRPPTDTQYF.

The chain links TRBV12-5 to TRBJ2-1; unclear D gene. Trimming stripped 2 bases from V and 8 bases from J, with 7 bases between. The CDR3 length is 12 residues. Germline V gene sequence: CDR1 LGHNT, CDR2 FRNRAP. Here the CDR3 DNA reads TGTGCTAGTGGTTTGACCGGGTATGAGCAGTTCTTC. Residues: CASGLTGYEQFF.

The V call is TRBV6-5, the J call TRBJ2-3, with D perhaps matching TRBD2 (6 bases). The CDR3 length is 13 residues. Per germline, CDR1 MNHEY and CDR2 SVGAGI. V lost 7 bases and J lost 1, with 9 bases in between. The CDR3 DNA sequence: TGTGCCAGCATGGCTAGCGGCACAGATACGCAGTATTTT. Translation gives CASMASGTDTQYF.

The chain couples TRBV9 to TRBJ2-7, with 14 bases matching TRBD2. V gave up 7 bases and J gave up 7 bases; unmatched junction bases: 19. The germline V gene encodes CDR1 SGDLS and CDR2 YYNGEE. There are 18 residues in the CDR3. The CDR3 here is CASGPSGTSGSGVREQYF. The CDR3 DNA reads TGTGCCAGCGGTCCATCCGGGACTAGCGGGAGTGGGGTAAGGGAGCAGTACTTC.

The CDR3 region is CASSQSRTSYEVAEQYF. In DNA form, the CDR3 reads TGCGCCAGCAGCCAGTCTAGGACTAGCTATGAGGTTGCTGAGCAGTACTTC. The V and J genes are TRBV4-3 and TRBJ2-7; TRBD2 aligns across 8 bases. Unmatched junction bases numbered 17, after V lost 3 bases and J lost 7 bases. Germline-derived CDR1 and CDR2 are LGHNA and YSLEER. CDR3 length: 17 residues.

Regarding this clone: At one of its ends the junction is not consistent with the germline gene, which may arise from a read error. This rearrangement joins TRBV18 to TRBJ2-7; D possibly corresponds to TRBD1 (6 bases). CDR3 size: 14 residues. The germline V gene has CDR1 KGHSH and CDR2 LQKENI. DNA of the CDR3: TGTGCCAGCTCACCGAGGACAGATCCCTACGAGCAATACTTC. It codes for CASSPRTDPYEQYF.

Here the CDR3 reads CASSDLVGQGSGEQYF. The CDR3 DNA reads TGCGCCAGCAGTGACCTCGTAGGACAGGGGTCTGGCGAGCAGTACTTC. V gene TRBV10-2 combines with J gene TRBJ2-7; 9 nucleotides line up with TRBD1. Germline V gene sequence: CDR1 WSHSY, CDR2 SAAADI. This CDR3 region has 16 residues. With 3 bases clipped from V and 6 bases from J, the junction kept 12 bases outside the gene matches.

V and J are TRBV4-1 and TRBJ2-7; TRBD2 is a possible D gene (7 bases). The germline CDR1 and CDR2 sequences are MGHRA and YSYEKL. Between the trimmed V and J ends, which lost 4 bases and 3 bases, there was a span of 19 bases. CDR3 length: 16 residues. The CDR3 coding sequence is TGCGCCAGCAGCCCAATTGGGAGGGAGGGGGTCTACGAGCAGTACTTC. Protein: CASSPIGREGVYEQYF.

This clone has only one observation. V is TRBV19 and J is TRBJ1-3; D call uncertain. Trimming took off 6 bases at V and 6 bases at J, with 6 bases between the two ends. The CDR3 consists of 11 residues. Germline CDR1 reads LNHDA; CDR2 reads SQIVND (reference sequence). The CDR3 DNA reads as TGTGCCAGTAGCGTCCTAAACACCATATATTTT. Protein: CASSVLNTIYF.

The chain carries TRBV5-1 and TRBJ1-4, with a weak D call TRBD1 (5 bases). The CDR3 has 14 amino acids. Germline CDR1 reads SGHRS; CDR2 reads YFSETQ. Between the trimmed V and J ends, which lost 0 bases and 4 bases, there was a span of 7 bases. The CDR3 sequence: CASSLGGINEKLFF. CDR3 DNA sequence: TGCGCCAGCAGCTTGGGGGGCATTAATGAAAAACTGTTTTTT.

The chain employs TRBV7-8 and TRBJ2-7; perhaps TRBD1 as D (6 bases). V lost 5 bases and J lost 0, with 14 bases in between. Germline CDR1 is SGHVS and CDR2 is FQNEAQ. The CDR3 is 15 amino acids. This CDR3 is CASSARQASSYEQYF. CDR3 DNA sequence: TGTGCCAGCAGCGCCCGACAGGCCAGCTCCTACGAGCAGTACTTC.

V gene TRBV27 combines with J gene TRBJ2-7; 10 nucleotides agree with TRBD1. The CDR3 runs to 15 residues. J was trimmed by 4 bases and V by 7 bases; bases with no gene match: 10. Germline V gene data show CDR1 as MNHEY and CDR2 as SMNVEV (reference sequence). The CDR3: CASTIRQGALYEQYF. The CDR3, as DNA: TGTGCCAGCACCATAAGACAGGGGGCGTTGTACGAGCAGTACTTC.

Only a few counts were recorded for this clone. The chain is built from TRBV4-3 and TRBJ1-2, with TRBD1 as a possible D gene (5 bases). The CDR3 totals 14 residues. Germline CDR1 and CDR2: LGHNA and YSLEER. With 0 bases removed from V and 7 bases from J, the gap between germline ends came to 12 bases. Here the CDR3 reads CASSQDHRNTGYTF. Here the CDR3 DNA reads TGCGCCAGCAGCCAAGATCACAGGAACACTGGCTACACCTTC.

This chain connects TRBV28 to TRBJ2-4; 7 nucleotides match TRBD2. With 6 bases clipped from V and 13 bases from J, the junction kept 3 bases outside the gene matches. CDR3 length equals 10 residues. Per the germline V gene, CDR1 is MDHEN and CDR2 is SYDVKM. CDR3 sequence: CASSRDYQYF. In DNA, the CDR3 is TGTGCCAGCAGCCGGGACTACCAGTACTTC. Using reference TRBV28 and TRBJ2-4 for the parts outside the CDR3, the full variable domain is DVKVTQSSRYLVKRTGEKVFLECVQDMDHENMFWYRQDPGLGLRLIYFSYDVKMKEKGDIPEGYSVSREKKERFSLILESASTNQTSMYLCASSRDYQYFGAGTRLSVL.

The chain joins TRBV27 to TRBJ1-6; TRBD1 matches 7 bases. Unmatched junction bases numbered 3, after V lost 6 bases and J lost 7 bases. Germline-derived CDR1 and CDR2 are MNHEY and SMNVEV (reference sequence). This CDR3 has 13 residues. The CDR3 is CASRTGANSPLHF. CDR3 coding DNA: TGTGCCAGCAGAACAGGGGCCAATTCACCCCTCCACTTT.

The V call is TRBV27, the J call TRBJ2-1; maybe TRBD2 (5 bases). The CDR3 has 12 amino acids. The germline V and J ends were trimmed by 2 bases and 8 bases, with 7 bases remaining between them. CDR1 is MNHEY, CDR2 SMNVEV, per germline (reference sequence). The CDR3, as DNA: TGTGCCAGCAGTTTACGGGGTCATGAGCAGTTCTTC. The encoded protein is CASSLRGHEQFF.

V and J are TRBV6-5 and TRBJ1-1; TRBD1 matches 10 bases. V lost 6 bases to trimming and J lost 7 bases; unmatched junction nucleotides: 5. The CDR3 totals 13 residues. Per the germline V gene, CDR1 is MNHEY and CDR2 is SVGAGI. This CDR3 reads CASSPGQGIEAFF. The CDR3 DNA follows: TGTGCCAGCAGCCCGGGACAGGGGATTGAAGCTTTCTTT.

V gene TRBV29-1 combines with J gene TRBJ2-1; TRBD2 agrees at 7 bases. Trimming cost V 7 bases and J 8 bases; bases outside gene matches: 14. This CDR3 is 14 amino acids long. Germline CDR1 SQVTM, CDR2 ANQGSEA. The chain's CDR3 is CSAGSTSSQHEQFF. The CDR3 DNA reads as TGCAGCGCTGGGTCGACTAGCTCCCAGCATGAGCAGTTCTTC.